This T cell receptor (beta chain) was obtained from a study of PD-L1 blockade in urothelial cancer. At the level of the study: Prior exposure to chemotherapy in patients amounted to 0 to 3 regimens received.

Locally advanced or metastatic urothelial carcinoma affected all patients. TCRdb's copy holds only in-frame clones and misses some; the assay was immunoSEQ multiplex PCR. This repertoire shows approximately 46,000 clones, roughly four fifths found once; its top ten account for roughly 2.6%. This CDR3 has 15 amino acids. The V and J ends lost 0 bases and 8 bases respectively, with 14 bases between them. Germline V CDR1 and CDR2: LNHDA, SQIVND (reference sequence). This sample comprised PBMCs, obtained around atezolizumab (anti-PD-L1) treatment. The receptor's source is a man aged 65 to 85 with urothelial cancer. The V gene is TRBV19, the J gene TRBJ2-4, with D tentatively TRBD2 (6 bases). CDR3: CASSIDLQGGDIQYF. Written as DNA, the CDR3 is TGTGCCAGTAGTATAGATCTCCAAGGAGGGGACATTCAGTACTTC.